The count of the clone carrying this TCR beta chain is one. Its antigen remains unidentified. Germline CDR1 and CDR2: MNHEY and SMNVEV (reference sequence). This CDR3 has 14 amino acids. The ends lost 7 bases at V and 6 bases at J; junction bases unmatched: 11. This sample was included in a study of cytomegalovirus exposure and HLA in healthy donors. About the research overall: Roughly 180 million T cells yielded 100 million to 130 million unique TCR beta sequences, as an earlier analysis found.

Findings and limits, study-wide: In all likelihood, a cluster of highly shared sequence variants was a sequencing artifact. Cytomegalovirus status, reportedly, was diagnosed with high specificity and sensitivity by the classifier. As a later analysis revealed, most CMV-associated TCR beta chains appeared HLA-restricted.

The study ran its PCR with 60 Vbeta and 13 Jbeta primers. Only in-frame clones appear in the TCRdb table, and some are missing; sequencing was by immunoSEQ multiplex PCR. The data hold around 130,000 clones, with 78% observed a single time. The chain links TRBV27 to TRBJ2-7; 8 nucleotides line up with TRBD2. Sequencing used PBMCs. This receptor was identified in a woman aged 40 to 50 in good health and CMV-seronegative. For the CDR3, the DNA is TGTGCCAGCACCCGGGCGGGGGGTGCGGGCGAGCAGTACTTC. It yields the protein CASTRAGGAGEQYF.